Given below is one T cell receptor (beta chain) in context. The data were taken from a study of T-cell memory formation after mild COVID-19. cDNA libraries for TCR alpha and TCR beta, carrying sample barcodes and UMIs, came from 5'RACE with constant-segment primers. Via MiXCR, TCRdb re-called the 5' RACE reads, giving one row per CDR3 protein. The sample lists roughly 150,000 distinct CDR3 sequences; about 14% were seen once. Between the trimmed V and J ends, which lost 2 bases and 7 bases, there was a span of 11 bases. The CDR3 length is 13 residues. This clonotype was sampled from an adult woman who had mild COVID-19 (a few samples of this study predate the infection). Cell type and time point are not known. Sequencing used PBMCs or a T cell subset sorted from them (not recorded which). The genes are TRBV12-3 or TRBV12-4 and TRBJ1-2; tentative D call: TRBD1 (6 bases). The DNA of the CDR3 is TGTGCCAGCAGTTTAAGGGGGGAACGTGGCTACACCTTC. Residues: CASSLRGERGYTF.